Presented here are 14 T cell receptor beta chains from one specimen sequenced in a study of CD8 T cells in ankylosing spondylitis (dated by TCRdb to between 2016 and 2019). Beyond this particular receptor, the publication reports: A TCR beta motif of roughly 8 highly homologous amino acid variants appeared characteristic of blood from ankylosing spondylitis patients.

The antigens these receptors bind are not known. The library relied on 5' RACE. Instrument used: Illumina HiSeq 2500. The public reads were reanalyzed by TCRdb: fastp trimming at Q25, MiXCR alignment, in-frame beta chains only. Duplicate CDR3 protein sequences are folded into a single record with the most common DNA and genes. The sample table holds around 220,000 distinct CDR3 sequences, of which roughly 18% were seen once. The ten top clones hold more than 40% of the sample. Sequenced material: blood, either unsorted or a sorted T cell fraction (not recorded which). These receptor sequences come from a male donor with ankylosing spondylitis.

V and J are TRBV12-3 or TRBV12-4 and TRBJ1-1; tentatively, D is TRBD1 (5 bases). The CDR3 has 14 residues. The germline V and J ends were trimmed by 6 bases and 1 base, with 12 bases remaining between them. In DNA form, the CDR3 reads TGTGCCAGCAGCCCCAGGGCGCCGAACACTGAAGCTTTCTTT. Its protein is CASSPRAPNTEAFF.

The V and J genes are TRBV6-1 and TRBJ2-1; D is unresolved. Germline V CDR1 and CDR2: MNHNS, SASEGT. V lost 6 bases and J 6 bases, leaving 18 bases between the germline ends. The CDR3 has 15 residues. CDR3: CASRRTEQALNEQFF. The DNA for the CDR3 is TGTGCCAGCAGACGGACGGAGCAAGCCCTCAATGAGCAGTTCTTC.

A few counts support this clonotype. The V gene is TRBV18, the J gene TRBJ1-2; 7 bases fit TRBD1. J gave up 7 bases and V 2 bases, and 10 bases lay outside the gene matches. The CDR3 loop spans 15 amino acids. CDR1 is KGHSH and CDR2 is LQKENI in the germline V gene. Here the CDR3 reads CASSPEPDRASGYTF. CDR3 in DNA: TGTGCCAGCTCACCAGAGCCCGACAGGGCGTCTGGCTACACCTTC.

A note on this clonotype: Germline and junction disagree at one end, which may indicate a read error. The rearrangement links TRBV10-3 to TRBJ2-3; 10 positions agree with TRBD2. Germline V lookup: CDR1 ENHRY, CDR2 SYGVKD. This CDR3 is 16 amino acids long. This CDR3 reads CTISESLAGATDTQYF. CDR3 nucleotides: TGTACCATCAGTGAGTCGCTAGCGGGGGCCACAGATACGCAGTATTTT.

This clonotype was seen at least ten times. The genes are TRBV29-1 and TRBJ2-1; a weak D match, TRBD2 (7 bases). The CDR3 loop spans 16 amino acids. From germline, CDR1 is SQVTM and CDR2 ANQGSEA. The V end lost 6 bases, the J end lost 4 bases, and 22 bases lay between the germline ends. The CDR3 region has the DNA TGCAGCGTCCGGGGGGCGGCCCCGAACTTATACAATGAGCAGTTCTTC. Protein: CSVRGAAPNLYNEQFF.

This clonotype has a handful of counts. V is TRBV12-3 or TRBV12-4 and J is TRBJ2-3, with 10 positions matching TRBD1. V was pared by 4 bases and J by 8 bases, with 6 bases of the junction left unmatched. The CDR3 has 14 residues. The CDR3: CASSWTGGTSTQYF. For the CDR3, the DNA is TGTGCCAGCAGTTGGACAGGGGGGACGAGTACGCAGTATTTT.

The chain combines TRBV10-3 with TRBJ2-7; no clear D gene. Germline V gives CDR1 ENHRY, CDR2 SYGVKD. Between the trimmed V and J ends, which lost 3 bases and 2 bases, there was a span of 8 bases. The CDR3 sequence is 13 residues long. This chain's CDR3 is CAISEGNAYEQYF. The CDR3 bases are TGTGCCATCAGTGAAGGCAATGCCTACGAGCAGTACTTC.

The chain's CDR3 is CASSYSGLAGYEQYF. DNA for the CDR3: TGTGCCAGCAGTTACTCGGGGCTAGCGGGATACGAGCAGTACTTC. The chain couples TRBV6-2 or TRBV6-3 to TRBJ2-7, with 9 nucleotides matching TRBD2. The CDR3 has 15 amino acids. V trimming: 0 bases; J trimming: 4 bases; junction bases outside the gene matches: 4. The V gene's germline CDR1 is MNHEY and CDR2 SVGEGT.

J is TRBJ2-6 and V is TRBV20-1; 9 nucleotides agree with TRBD1. The V and J ends lost 5 bases and 3 bases, in that order; junction bases with no gene match: 8. This CDR3 is built from 16 residues. Germline CDR1 reads DFQATT; CDR2 reads SNEGSKA (reference sequence). This chain's CDR3 is CSASKQGAGGANVLTF. CDR3 sequence (DNA): TGCAGTGCTTCGAAACAGGGGGCCGGTGGGGCCAACGTCCTGACTTTC.

This clonotype occurred a few times. The rearrangement uses TRBV28 and TRBJ2-7; 13 nucleotides match TRBD2. V trimming: 6 bases; J trimming: 2 bases; junction bases outside the gene matches: 4. Germline lookup yields CDR1 MDHEN and CDR2 SYDVKM. The CDR3 has 15 amino acids. The CDR3 DNA sequence: TGTGCCAGCAGCGAGGGACTAGCGGGAACCTACGAGCAGTACTTC. It yields the protein CASSEGLAGTYEQYF. Full variable domain (outside the CDR3, taken from reference TRBV28 and TRBJ2-7): DVKVTQSSRYLVKRTGEKVFLECVQDMDHENMFWYRQDPGLGLRLIYFSYDVKMKEKGDIPEGYSVSREKKERFSLILESASTNQTSMYLCASSEGLAGTYEQYFGPGTRLTVT.

In this sample, this clonotype turned up many times. The CDR3 DNA reads as TGTGCCAGCAGCGGGGCCCTGGAGGCAGATACGCAGTATTTT. Its translation is CASSGALEADTQYF. The chain has TRBV27 and TRBJ2-3, with D perhaps being TRBD1 or TRBD2 (5 bases each). Germline V gene lookup returns CDR1 MNHEY and CDR2 SMNVEV (reference sequence). The CDR3 is 14 amino acids. The V end was cut by 6 bases, the J end by 4 bases, with 14 bases between.

This clonotype was recorded at least ten times. The rearrangement joins TRBV12-5 to TRBJ1-5, with D possibly being TRBD1 (5 bases). The CDR3 has 14 residues. Germline assignment: CDR1 LGHNT and CDR2 FRNRAP. V was pared by 2 bases and J by 6 bases, with 11 bases between. The CDR3 coding sequence is TGTGCTAGTGGTTTGTCCTCAGGGTTTCAGCCCCAGCATTTT. This codes for CASGLSSGFQPQHF.

V is TRBV20-1 and J is TRBJ2-7, with TRBD2 as a possible D gene (5 bases). This CDR3 is 13 amino acids long. CDR1 DFQATT and CDR2 SNEGSKA come from the germline V gene (reference sequence). Trimming left V 6 bases short and J 3 bases short, with 15 bases between. The DNA for the CDR3 is TGCAGTGCACTACATTGGGAGCTCTACGAGCAGTACTTC. The encoded protein is CSALHWELYEQYF.

V and J are TRBV7-8 and TRBJ2-1; 10 bases are a match to TRBD2. The CDR3 extends over 16 amino acids. V was pared by 5 bases and J by 10 bases, with 14 bases of the junction left unmatched. The germline V gene encodes CDR1 SGHVS and CDR2 FQNEAQ. The CDR3 reads CASSPSLAGVVREQFF. CDR3 sequence (DNA): TGTGCCAGCAGCCCCTCGCTAGCGGGAGTAGTTCGGGAGCAGTTCTTC.